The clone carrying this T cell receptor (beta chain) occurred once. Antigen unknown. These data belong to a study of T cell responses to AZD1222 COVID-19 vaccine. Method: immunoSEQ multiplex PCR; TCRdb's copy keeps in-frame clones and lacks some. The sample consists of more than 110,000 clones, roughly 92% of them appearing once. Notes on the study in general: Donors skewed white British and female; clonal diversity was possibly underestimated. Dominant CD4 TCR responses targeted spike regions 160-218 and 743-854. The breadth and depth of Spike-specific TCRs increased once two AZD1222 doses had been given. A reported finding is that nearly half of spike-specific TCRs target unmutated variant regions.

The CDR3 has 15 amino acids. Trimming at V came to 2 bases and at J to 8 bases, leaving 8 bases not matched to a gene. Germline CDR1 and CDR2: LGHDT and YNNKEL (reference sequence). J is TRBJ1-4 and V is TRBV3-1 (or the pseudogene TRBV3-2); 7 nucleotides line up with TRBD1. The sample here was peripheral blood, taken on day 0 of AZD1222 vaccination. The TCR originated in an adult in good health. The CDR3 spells CASSQRTGWREKLFF. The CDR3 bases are TGTGCCAGCAGCCAACGGACAGGATGGAGAGAAAAACTGTTTTTT.